These 28 T cell receptor beta chains share one sample of origin, sequenced in a study of blood T cells in healthy people across ages. Primers used in a second PCR of about 6 to 12 cycles were a sample-barcoded 5' primer and a J-beta primer mix. TCRdb processed the 5' RACE reads anew with MiXCR; each CDR3 protein has one entry. The table shows 850,000 to 1,000,000 distinct CDR3 sequences, with under 50% occurring only once. Specimen: blood. The source is a young man in good health.

This clonotype occurred a few times. The rearrangement links TRBV29-1 to TRBJ2-7; D gene unclear. The V and J ends lost 0 bases and 0 bases respectively, with 18 bases between them. Germline assignment: CDR1 SQVTM and CDR2 ANQGSEA. The CDR3 loop spans 17 amino acids. The DNA for the CDR3 is TGCAGCGTTGAAGATCAGGCAGATCCCGATAGCTCCTACGAGCAGTACTTC. Amino acid sequence: CSVEDQADPDSSYEQYF.

The chain links TRBV6-2 or TRBV6-3 to TRBJ1-2; D is perhaps TRBD1 (6 bases). Germline loops: CDR1 MNHEY, CDR2 SVGEGT. V shed 2 bases and J shed 3 bases, with 10 bases lying between them. CDR3 length: 14 amino acids. CDR3 sequence reads: CASSYRRTDYGYTF. CDR3 sequence (DNA): TGTGCCAGCAGTTACCGACGGACAGACTATGGCTACACCTTC.

This rearrangement joins TRBV28 to TRBJ2-1; 8 bases map to TRBD1. V shed 6 bases and J 2 bases; nucleotides not matched to a gene: 0. This CDR3 region has 13 residues. The germline V gene has CDR1 MDHEN and CDR2 SYDVKM. The CDR3 DNA follows: TGTGCCAGCAGGGACAGGGCCTACAATGAGCAGTTCTTC. Its translation: CASRDRAYNEQFF.

The chain combines TRBV6-2 or TRBV6-3 with TRBJ2-1; 9 bases fit TRBD1. CDR3 size: 15 residues. Germline V lookup: CDR1 MNHEY, CDR2 SVGEGT. V lost 7 bases and J lost 7; bases outside the gene matches: 11. CDR3 loop: CASNLGQGRGNEQFF. The CDR3 DNA reads TGTGCCAGCAACCTCGGACAGGGGAGAGGGAATGAGCAGTTCTTC.

The chain uses TRBV3-1 and TRBJ2-7; 13 nucleotides match TRBD2. Germline CDR1 reads LGHDT; CDR2 reads YNNKEL (reference sequence). The V segment lost 6 bases and the J segment 2 bases; nucleotides outside the gene matches: 4. This CDR3 is 15 amino acids long. CDR3 residues: CASRTSGGPTYEQYF. Written as DNA, the CDR3 is TGTGCCAGCAGGACTAGCGGGGGGCCAACCTACGAGCAGTACTTC.

The V gene is TRBV4-1, the J gene TRBJ2-6, with D maybe TRBD1 (6 bases). Trimming pared 4 bases from V and 0 bases from J, leaving 19 bases between. This CDR3 region has 19 residues. Germline loops: CDR1 MGHRA, CDR2 YSYEKL. The CDR3 nucleotides read TGCGCCAGCAGCCCAACTTCTGCTCAGGGGAGCTCTGGGGCCAACGTCCTGACTTTC. It specifies CASSPTSAQGSSGANVLTF.

This clonotype was recorded once. The chain couples TRBV7-2 to TRBJ2-1; a weak D match, TRBD2 (6 bases). V lost 4 bases and J lost 4, with 14 bases in between. The CDR3 has 15 residues. Germline CDR1 is SGHTA and CDR2 is FQGNSA. The CDR3 DNA sequence: TGTGCCAGCAGCTCTAGCGTGGGGCCGTACAATGAGCAGTTCTTC. Residues: CASSSSVGPYNEQFF.

J is TRBJ2-1 and V is TRBV27; 8 bases map to TRBD2. After removal of 4 bases from V and 4 bases from J, the junction contained 3 bases not matched to a gene. In germline, CDR1 is MNHEY, CDR2 SMNVEV (reference sequence). CDR3 length equals 14 residues. CDR3 amino acids: CASSWRGAYNEQFF. CDR3 nucleotides: TGTGCCAGCAGTTGGCGGGGGGCTTACAATGAGCAGTTCTTC.

This clonotype was detected only a few times. The gene calls are TRBV27 and TRBJ1-1; D is perhaps TRBD1 (5 bases). Germline CDR1 and CDR2: MNHEY and SMNVEV (reference sequence). This CDR3 has 13 amino acids. The ends were cut back, 0 bases at V and 4 bases at J, with 6 bases in the middle. The CDR3 loop reads CASSLSGVTEAFF. The CDR3 DNA reads TGTGCCAGCAGTTTATCGGGGGTCACTGAAGCTTTCTTT.

This clonotype was seen a handful of times. The rearrangement uses TRBV4-1 and TRBJ2-5; D may be TRBD2 (5 bases). Germline assignment: CDR1 MGHRA and CDR2 YSYEKL. The CDR3 has 18 residues. Between the trimmed V and J ends, which lost 0 bases and 2 bases, there was a span of 19 bases. Written as DNA, the CDR3 is TGCGCCAGCAGCCAAGATGTGCCGTTCAGCGGTACTCAAGAGACCCAGTACTTC. As protein: CASSQDVPFSGTQETQYF.

This clonotype was recorded many times. The junction shows a germline mismatch at one end, possibly a read error. This rearrangement joins TRBV11-3 to TRBJ1-4; D call uncertain. Germline V gene sequence: CDR1 SGHNT, CDR2 YENEEA. This CDR3 comprises 14 residues. The DNA for the CDR3 is TGTGCCAGCAGCTCAATCGGACCTAACGAAAAACTGTTTTTT. It is translated as CASSSIGPNEKLFF.

The V gene is TRBV12-3 or TRBV12-4, the J gene TRBJ1-1; 8 bases match TRBD1. This CDR3 has 14 amino acids. With 6 bases clipped from V and 5 bases from J, the junction kept 8 bases outside the gene matches. In DNA form, the CDR3 reads TGTGCCAGCAGGCCAGGGGGCGCGGGTACTGAAGCTTTCTTT. Its translation is CASRPGGAGTEAFF.

This clonotype has a handful of counts. DNA of the CDR3: TGTGCCAGCACTTTGGGGCCAGGGGGAGGTCAGCCCCAGCATTTT. This sequence encodes CASTLGPGGGQPQHF. The chain has TRBV7-2 and TRBJ1-5; 7 nucleotides agree with TRBD1. V was pared by 7 bases and J by 6 bases, with 12 bases of the junction left unmatched. The CDR3 contains 15 residues. Germline lookup yields CDR1 SGHTA and CDR2 FQGNSA.

This chain joins TRBV4-1 and TRBJ2-5; D not certain. This CDR3 has 16 amino acids. Germline-derived CDR1 and CDR2 are MGHRA and YSYEKL. V was pared by 1 base and J by 0 bases, with 12 bases between. The CDR3 nucleotides are TGCGCCAGCAGCCAAGGGGCAGCGAGGTACCAAGAGACCCAGTACTTC. Translating it yields CASSQGAARYQETQYF.

The CDR3 coding sequence is TGCAGTGCCCCTAGCGGTGAAGAGACCCAGTACTTC. This encodes CSAPSGEETQYF. The gene calls are TRBV20-1 and TRBJ2-5; 7 bases line up with TRBD2. Germline trimming cut 6 bases from V and 3 bases from J; bases unmatched to any gene: 4. The CDR3 loop spans 12 amino acids. Germline V gene data show CDR1 as DFQATT and CDR2 as SNEGSKA (reference sequence).

This clonotype came up a few times. The DNA for the CDR3 is TGTGCCAGCAGCTTACTAGCGGGGGAAGATACGCAGTATTTT. The encoded protein is CASSLLAGEDTQYF. This chain connects TRBV7-9 to TRBJ2-3, with 10 bases matching TRBD2. The CDR3 totals 14 residues. Per the germline V gene, CDR1 is SEHNR and CDR2 is FQNEAQ (reference sequence). Trimming took 2 bases from V and 5 from J; bases not matched to a gene: 1.

The table lists this clonotype with a count of one. This chain uses TRBV7-2 with TRBJ1-5, with 7 nucleotides matching TRBD1. Germline CDR1 reads SGHTA; CDR2 reads FQGNSA. The CDR3 contains 15 residues. V lost 3 bases, J lost 3 bases, and 5 bases stayed unmatched. The CDR3 DNA is TGTGCCAGCAGCTTCAGACAGGGCCCCAATCAGCCCCAGCATTTT. This sequence encodes CASSFRQGPNQPQHF.

The sample holds many counts of this clonotype. This chain links TRBV7-2 with TRBJ2-5; D perhaps matches TRBD1 (6 bases). This CDR3 has 13 residues. With 5 bases removed from V and 4 bases from J, the gap between germline ends came to 11 bases. Germline V gives CDR1 SGHTA, CDR2 FQGNSA. The DNA of the CDR3 is TGTGCCAGCAGCCTGTTCAGGGGAGAGACCCAGTACTTC. Its translation: CASSLFRGETQYF.

This clonotype was picked up a small number of times. This rearrangement joins TRBV18 to TRBJ2-7, with 8 bases lining up with TRBD2. The germline gives CDR1 KGHSH, CDR2 LQKENI. CDR3 size: 16 residues. Trimming removed 6 bases from V and 2 bases from J; junction bases left unmatched: 12. CDR3 DNA sequence: TGTGCCAGCTCTCCCTCCACTTCGACTAGCGCCTACGAGCAGTACTTC. Translating it yields CASSPSTSTSAYEQYF.

This clonotype was found a few times. The gene calls are TRBV11-2 and TRBJ2-5; D call uncertain. In germline, CDR1 is SGHAT, CDR2 FQNNGV. Trimming took off 5 bases at V and 7 bases at J, with 11 bases between the two ends. The CDR3 is 12 residues long. In DNA, the CDR3 is TGTGCCAGCAGCCTTGAAAAGGGGACCCAGTACTTC. It encodes CASSLEKGTQYF.

The chain combines TRBV7-2 with TRBJ1-4; D not resolved. The V and J ends lost 5 bases and 7 bases respectively, with 17 bases between them. The CDR3 sequence is 15 residues long. The germline V gene encodes CDR1 SGHTA and CDR2 FQGNSA. In DNA, the CDR3 is TGTGCCAGCAGCCAGTCGGAGGCGGGTGGTGAAAAACTGTTTTTT. This encodes CASSQSEAGGEKLFF.

The chain has TRBV4-2 and TRBJ2-2; weak D call: TRBD2 (5 bases). CDR3 size: 16 residues. Per the germline V gene, CDR1 is LGHNA and CDR2 is YNFKEQ. V was shortened by 1 base and J by 2 bases, with 11 bases between the two germline ends. The DNA for the CDR3 is TGTGCCAGCAGCCAAGCAGCGGAGATTAACACCGGGGAGCTGTTTTTT. Its protein product is CASSQAAEINTGELFF.

Remarks on this clonotype: A clone one base away is much larger, so this may be a read error. V is TRBV6-2 or TRBV6-3 and J is TRBJ2-7; the match to TRBD2 covers 7 bases. The CDR3 contains 14 residues. With V trimmed by 6 bases and J by 7 bases, 12 bases remained unmatched. The germline V gene has CDR1 MNHEY and CDR2 SVGEGT. The CDR3 sequence is CASSGLGDSNEQYF. The CDR3 DNA sequence: TGTGCCAGCAGCGGACTAGGGGATTCCAATGAGCAGTACTTC.

The genes are TRBV28 and TRBJ2-7; D gene unclear. Deletions cut 8 bases from V and 0 bases from J, with 11 bases between. Germline V gene data show CDR1 as MDHEN and CDR2 as SYDVKM. The CDR3 is 13 amino acids. DNA of the CDR3: TGTGCCAGCCACCCGGGCGGCTCCTACGAGCAGTACTTC. This codes for CASHPGGSYEQYF.

V and J are TRBV5-1 and TRBJ2-5; perhaps TRBD2 as D (5 bases). Germline assignment: CDR1 SGHRS and CDR2 YFSETQ. Trimming took 5 bases from V and 3 from J, leaving 14 bases between them. The CDR3 length is 14 residues. The CDR3 reads CASRIIGGEETQYF. In DNA, the CDR3 is TGCGCCAGCAGGATTATTGGAGGAGAAGAGACCCAGTACTTC.

This clonotype was seen a few times. The chain has TRBV7-9 and TRBJ2-5; TRBD1 is a possible D gene (5 bases). This CDR3 is 16 amino acids long. Trimming pared 5 bases from V and 5 bases from J, leaving 21 bases between. The V gene's germline CDR1 is SEHNR and CDR2 FQNEAQ (reference sequence). The CDR3 here is CASSAPSQGPLETQYF. The CDR3 DNA reads TGTGCCAGCAGCGCCCCATCCCAGGGCCCGTTGGAGACCCAGTACTTC.

This clonotype has ten or more counts. This chain joins TRBV5-4 and TRBJ2-1; 11 positions agree with TRBD2. Germline loops: CDR1 SGHNT, CDR2 YYREEE (reference sequence). This CDR3 is built from 15 residues. The J segment lost 1 base and the V segment lost 4 bases, leaving 1 base of the junction unmatched. DNA of the CDR3: TGTGCCAGCAGCGGGACTAGCGGTTCCTACAATGAGCAGTTCTTC. It encodes CASSGTSGSYNEQFF.

The J gene is TRBJ2-4, the V gene TRBV5-6, with D possibly being TRBD2 (6 bases). Trimming left V 4 bases short and J 0 bases short, with 14 bases between. CDR3 size: 16 residues. The V gene's germline CDR1 is SGHDT and CDR2 YYEEEE. The CDR3 sequence: CASSREGLRAKNIQYF. The CDR3 DNA reads TGTGCCAGCAGCCGCGAGGGACTGCGAGCCAAAAACATTCAGTACTTC.